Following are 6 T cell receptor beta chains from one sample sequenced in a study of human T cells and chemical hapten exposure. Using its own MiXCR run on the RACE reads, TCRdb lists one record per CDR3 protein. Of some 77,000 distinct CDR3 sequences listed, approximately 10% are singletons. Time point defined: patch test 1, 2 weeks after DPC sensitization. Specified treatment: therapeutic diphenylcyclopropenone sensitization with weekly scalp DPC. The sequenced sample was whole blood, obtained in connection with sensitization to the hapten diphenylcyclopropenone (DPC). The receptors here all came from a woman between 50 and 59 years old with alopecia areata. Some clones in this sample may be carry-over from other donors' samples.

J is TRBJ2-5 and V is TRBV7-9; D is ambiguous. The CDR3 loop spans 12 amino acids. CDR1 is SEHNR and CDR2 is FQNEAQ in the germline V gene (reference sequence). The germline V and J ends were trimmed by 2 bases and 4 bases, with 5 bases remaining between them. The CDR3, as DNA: TGTGCCAGCAGCTTAAGCGTAGAGACCCAGTACTTC. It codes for CASSLSVETQYF.

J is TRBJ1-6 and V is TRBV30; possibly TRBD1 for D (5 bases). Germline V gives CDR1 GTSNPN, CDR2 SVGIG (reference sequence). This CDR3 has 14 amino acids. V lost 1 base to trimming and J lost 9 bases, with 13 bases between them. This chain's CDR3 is CAWSGGAVGSPLHF. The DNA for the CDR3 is TGTGCCTGGAGTGGAGGGGCGGTGGGTTCACCCCTCCACTTT.

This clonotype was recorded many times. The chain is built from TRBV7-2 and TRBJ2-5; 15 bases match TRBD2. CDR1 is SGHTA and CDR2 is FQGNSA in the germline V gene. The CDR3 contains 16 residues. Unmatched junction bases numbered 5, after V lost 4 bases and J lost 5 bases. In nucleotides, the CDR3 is TGTGCCAGCAGCTCCGGACTAGCGGGAGGGAAGGAGACCCAGTACTTC. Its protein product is CASSSGLAGGKETQYF.

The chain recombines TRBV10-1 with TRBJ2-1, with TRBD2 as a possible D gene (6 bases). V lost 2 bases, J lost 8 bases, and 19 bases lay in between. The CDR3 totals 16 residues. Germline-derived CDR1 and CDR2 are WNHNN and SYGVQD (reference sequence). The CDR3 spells CASSEGRASARDEQFF. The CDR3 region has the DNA TGCGCCAGCAGTGAGGGCCGGGCTAGCGCCCGGGATGAGCAGTTCTTC.

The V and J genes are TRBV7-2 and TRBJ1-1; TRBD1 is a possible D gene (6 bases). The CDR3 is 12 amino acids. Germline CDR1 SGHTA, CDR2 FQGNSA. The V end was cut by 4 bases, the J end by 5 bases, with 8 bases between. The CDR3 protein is CASSYRGTEAFF. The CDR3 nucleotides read TGTGCCAGCAGCTATAGGGGGACTGAAGCTTTCTTT.

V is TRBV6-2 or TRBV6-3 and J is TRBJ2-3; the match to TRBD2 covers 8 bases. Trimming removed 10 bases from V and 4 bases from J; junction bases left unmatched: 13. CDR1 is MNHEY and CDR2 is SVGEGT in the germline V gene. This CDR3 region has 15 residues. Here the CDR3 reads CANSESGSGADTQYF. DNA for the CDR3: TGTGCCAACTCGGAAAGCGGGAGTGGGGCAGATACGCAGTATTTT.